The 29 T cell receptor beta chains presented below share a single source sample, sequenced in a study of T cell repertoires in cytomegalovirus infection. TCRdb reprocessed the reads via MiXCR and lists one record per CDR3 protein. The table shows some 700,000 distinct CDR3 sequences, with roughly 35% occurring only once. Sequencing was done on a sample of PBMCs. Receptors were obtained from a human donor in good health (CMV status not recorded). Some clones in this sample may be carry-over from other donors' samples.

This clonotype was observed at least ten times. The V gene is TRBV7-6, the J gene TRBJ2-2; TRBD2 is a possible D gene (6 bases). CDR1 is SGHVS and CDR2 is FNYEAQ in the germline V gene. The CDR3 is 17 residues long. V was pared by 0 bases and J by 4 bases, with 15 bases between. Written as DNA, the CDR3 is TGTGCCAGCAGCTTAGCCAAGCAGGGAGGAAGCACCGGGGAGCTGTTTTTT. Amino acids: CASSLAKQGGSTGELFF.

This clonotype was detected only a few times. The chain carries TRBV11-2 and TRBJ1-1; D remains unclear. This CDR3 is built from 14 residues. The ends were cut back, 8 bases at V and 0 bases at J, with 13 bases in the middle. Germline V gene lookup returns CDR1 SGHAT and CDR2 FQNNGV. The CDR3 DNA follows: TGTGCCAGCGATAACATAGGATTGAACACTGAAGCTTTCTTT. As protein: CASDNIGLNTEAFF.

A note on this clonotype: A much more abundant neighbour one base away suggests this may be a read error. The chain recombines TRBV11-2 with TRBJ2-1; 7 bases line up with TRBD2. Germline CDR1 reads SGHAT; CDR2 reads FQNNGV. CDR3 length: 15 residues. With 1 base clipped from V and 8 bases from J, the junction kept 8 bases outside the gene matches. The DNA of the CDR3 is TGTGCCAGCAGCTTAGGGCGGGGGTTCCACGATGAGCAGTTCTTC. Its translation is CASSLGRGFHDEQFF.

Turning to this clonotype: The junction and the germline gene differ at one end; a read error may be behind it. This chain uses TRBV11-2 with TRBJ2-3; perhaps TRBD1 as D (5 bases). The CDR3 sequence is 15 residues long. In germline, CDR1 is SGHAT, CDR2 FQNNGV. The CDR3 here is CACSLDGRGTDTQYF. Written as DNA, the CDR3 is TGTGCCTGCAGCTTAGATGGCAGGGGCACAGATACGCAGTATTTT.

This clonotype was picked up many times. This chain connects TRBV7-2 to TRBJ2-7, with 13 bases that match TRBD2. Germline lookup yields CDR1 SGHTA and CDR2 FQGNSA. V dropped 5 bases and J dropped 3; count of bases not matched to a gene: 4. The CDR3 sequence is 15 residues long. CDR3 loop: CASSAGLAGLYEQYF. The CDR3 nucleotides are TGTGCCAGCAGCGCGGGACTAGCGGGGCTCTACGAGCAGTACTTC.

This clonotype was picked up one time. This chain connects TRBV20-1 to TRBJ2-7, with 10 bases fitting TRBD2. Germline trimming cut 7 bases from V and 1 base from J; bases unmatched to any gene: 13. Germline V lookup: CDR1 DFQATT, CDR2 SNEGSKA (reference sequence). The CDR3 loop spans 16 amino acids. The DNA of the CDR3 is TGCAGTGTCAGGAGGGCTAGCGGGAGACAGTCCTACGAGCAGTACTTC. It is translated as CSVRRASGRQSYEQYF.

The CDR3 DNA reads as TGTGCCAGCACAGCGCTTCCCAAGGGTGGCTACACCTTC. Amino acid sequence: CASTALPKGGYTF. The chain is built from TRBV28 and TRBJ1-2; unclear D gene. V shed 7 bases and J shed 7 bases, with 16 bases lying between them. The length of the CDR3 is 13 residues. Per germline, CDR1 MDHEN and CDR2 SYDVKM.

The chain recombines TRBV27 with TRBJ2-1; weak D call: TRBD2 (6 bases). Trimming removed 4 bases at V and 0 bases at J, with 16 bases between. The CDR3 consists of 17 residues. The germline CDR1 and CDR2 sequences are MNHEY and SMNVEV (reference sequence). CDR3 in DNA: TGTGCCAGCAGTTCCCAGACAGACGGGAGCTCCTACAATGAGCAGTTCTTC. Amino acid sequence: CASSSQTDGSSYNEQFF.

This chain connects TRBV24-1 to TRBJ2-1; 8 bases align to TRBD2. Germline V lookup: CDR1 KGHDR, CDR2 SFDVKD. The CDR3 runs to 15 residues. Trimming removed 6 bases from V and 5 bases from J; junction bases left unmatched: 8. The CDR3 loop reads CATSTVAGWHNEQFF. CDR3 sequence (DNA): TGTGCCACCAGTACGGTAGCGGGGTGGCACAATGAGCAGTTCTTC.

The chain links TRBV7-8 to TRBJ2-3, with a tentative D call TRBD1 (5 bases). CDR3 length equals 14 residues. The germline V and J ends were trimmed by 3 bases and 4 bases, with 11 bases remaining between them. Per the germline V gene, CDR1 is SGHVS and CDR2 is FQNEAQ. The CDR3 is CASSLGPPADTQYF. For the CDR3, the DNA is TGTGCCAGCAGCTTGGGGCCGCCAGCAGATACGCAGTATTTT.

This clonotype showed up many times. The V and J genes are TRBV7-2 and TRBJ2-7; 14 nucleotides agree with TRBD2. Germline V gene lookup returns CDR1 SGHTA and CDR2 FQGNSA. V shed 5 bases, J shed 6 bases, and the junction held 9 bases outside the gene matches. The CDR3 has 16 amino acids. The CDR3 here is CASSMFRTSGGTEQYF. The CDR3 nucleotides are TGTGCCAGCAGCATGTTCCGGACTAGCGGGGGGACCGAGCAGTACTTC.

This clonotype was seen a few times. The V and J genes are TRBV5-1 and TRBJ1-1; 7 bases line up with TRBD1. Germline CDR1 SGHRS, CDR2 YFSETQ. V lost 4 bases, J lost 7 bases, and 10 bases stayed unmatched. The CDR3 has 14 amino acids. CDR3 coding DNA: TGCGCCAGCAGCCTCCTTATGACAGGGCATGAAGCTTTCTTT. Encoded protein: CASSLLMTGHEAFF.

The gene calls are TRBV7-6 and TRBJ1-4, with D hard to call. Germline CDR1 SGHVS, CDR2 FNYEAQ. Trimming pared 7 bases from V and 3 bases from J, leaving 15 bases between. This CDR3 has 15 amino acids. The CDR3 region is CASIPTQSPNEKLFF. The CDR3 DNA is TGTGCCAGCATCCCGACCCAAAGCCCTAATGAAAAACTGTTTTTT. Full variable domain (missing parts from reference TRBV7-6 and TRBJ1-4): GAGVSQSPRYKVTKRGQDVALRCDPISGHVSLYWYRQALGQGPEFLTYFNYEAQQDKSGLPNDRFSAERPEGSISTLTIQRTEQRDSAMYRCASIPTQSPNEKLFFGSGTQLSVL.

This clonotype appeared a few times. The chain couples TRBV5-6 to TRBJ1-4, with D uncertain. The V end was cut by 4 bases, the J end by 8 bases, with 15 bases between. The CDR3 sequence is 14 residues long. Germline V gene sequence: CDR1 SGHDT, CDR2 YYEEEE. CDR3: CASSLEIGREKLFF. The CDR3 region has the DNA TGTGCCAGCAGCCTGGAAATCGGCAGGGAAAAACTGTTTTTT.

The J gene is TRBJ2-2, the V gene TRBV27, with 13 bases that match TRBD2. This CDR3 has 21 residues. Germline V gene data show CDR1 as MNHEY and CDR2 as SMNVEV (reference sequence). V dropped 3 bases and J dropped 0; count of bases not matched to a gene: 13. The CDR3 loop is CASSFRSPGLAGRANTGELFF. DNA of the CDR3: TGTGCCAGCAGTTTCCGGTCACCGGGACTAGCGGGGCGGGCGAACACCGGGGAGCTGTTTTTT.

This clonotype came up many times. The genes are TRBV7-2 and TRBJ2-1; 8 nucleotides agree with TRBD2. CDR1 SGHTA and CDR2 FQGNSA come from the germline V gene. The CDR3 has 14 residues. The ends lost 4 bases at V and 9 bases at J; junction bases unmatched: 8. The CDR3 sequence: CASSSTGTSPEQFF. The CDR3, as DNA: TGTGCCAGCAGCTCCACCGGGACTAGTCCTGAGCAGTTCTTC.

The gene calls are TRBV12-3 or TRBV12-4 and TRBJ1-1; the D is unclear. The V end was cut by 8 bases, the J end by 10 bases, with 17 bases between. The CDR3 has 12 amino acids. In DNA form, the CDR3 reads TGTGCCAGCTCCCCGGAGGGTTACGGAGCTTTCTTT. Translating it yields CASSPEGYGAFF.

The chain recombines TRBV5-1 with TRBJ2-2; 9 nucleotides agree with TRBD1. V lost 7 bases to trimming and J lost 5 bases; unmatched junction nucleotides: 6. From germline, CDR1 is SGHRS and CDR2 YFSETQ. The CDR3 spans 14 residues. The CDR3 DNA is TGCGCCAGCCTACCCGGGACAGGGACCGGGGAGCTGTTTTTT. Protein product: CASLPGTGTGELFF.

The chain recombines TRBV15 with TRBJ1-1; maybe TRBD1 (5 bases). This CDR3 spans 18 amino acids. Germline V lookup: CDR1 LNHNV, CDR2 YYDKDF (reference sequence). The ends were cut back, 0 bases at V and 1 base at J, with 18 bases in the middle. The DNA for the CDR3 is TGTGCCACCAGCAGAGATGCCAGGGAGGGCGGCGGGAACACTGAAGCTTTCTTT. It specifies CATSRDAREGGGNTEAFF.

This clonotype has ten or more counts. In nucleotides, the CDR3 is TGCGCCAGCAGCTTGCGCGCAAGGCCCTCTGGGGCCAACGTCCTGACTTTC. Encoded protein: CASSLRARPSGANVLTF. The chain combines TRBV4-1 with TRBJ2-6; no firm D call. The CDR3 is 17 amino acids. Trimming left V 5 bases short and J 0 bases short, with 14 bases between. Germline CDR1 and CDR2: MGHRA and YSYEKL.

This clonotype turned up a few times. The chain carries TRBV12-3 or TRBV12-4 and TRBJ2-7; D uncertain. V shed 6 bases and J shed 2 bases, with 5 bases lying between them. This CDR3 contains 11 residues. CDR3 residues: CASRATYEQYF. The CDR3 region has the DNA TGTGCCAGCAGGGCTACCTACGAGCAGTACTTC.

This clonotype was seen more than once but under ten times. V is TRBV5-1 and J is TRBJ2-3; TRBD1 matches at 8 bases. Germline CDR1 and CDR2: SGHRS and YFSETQ. The junction had 3 bases not matched to a gene; V was cut back by 3 bases and J by 3 bases. The CDR3 runs 14 residues. This CDR3 is CASSSRDRTDTQYF. The CDR3 DNA sequence: TGCGCCAGCAGCTCCCGGGACAGGACAGATACGCAGTATTTT.

This clonotype was observed once. The rearrangement uses TRBV28 and TRBJ1-2; 7 nucleotides line up with TRBD1. The CDR3 spans 13 residues. Germline lookup yields CDR1 MDHEN and CDR2 SYDVKM. The ends lost 6 bases at V and 6 bases at J; junction bases unmatched: 7. In nucleotides, the CDR3 is TGTGCCAGCAGAACGGGAGGGGGCAATGGCTACACCTTC. Residues: CASRTGGGNGYTF.

V and J are TRBV11-2 and TRBJ2-1, with D tentatively TRBD2 (5 bases). CDR3 length: 15 amino acids. Germline V gene data show CDR1 as SGHAT and CDR2 as FQNNGV. V gave up 1 base and J gave up 3 bases, with 10 bases separating them. The CDR3 reads CASSLVGLRYNEQFF. CDR3 nucleotide sequence: TGTGCCAGCAGCTTAGTTGGACTCCGCTACAATGAGCAGTTCTTC.

This clonotype was counted only a few times. V and J are TRBV6-1 and TRBJ2-7, with D uncertain. V dropped 6 bases and J dropped 0 bases, with 9 bases sitting between them. From germline, CDR1 is MNHNS and CDR2 SASEGT. The CDR3 spans 13 residues. The CDR3 loop is CASSHADSYEQYF. In DNA form, the CDR3 reads TGTGCCAGCAGCCACGCCGACTCCTACGAGCAGTACTTC.

This chain uses TRBV7-2 with TRBJ2-5; no reliable D call. This CDR3 spans 13 amino acids. Per the germline V gene, CDR1 is SGHTA and CDR2 is FQGNSA. V was shortened by 1 base and J by 7 bases, with 10 bases between the two germline ends. CDR3 DNA: TGTGCCAGCAGCTTAGGTTATTCCGGGACCCAGTACTTC. This sequence encodes CASSLGYSGTQYF.

This clonotype came up a few times. CDR3 sequence (DNA): TGTGCCAGCAGTTTACCAGGGGCCGGCGGCGCTTTCTTT. It specifies CASSLPGAGGAFF. V and J are TRBV28 and TRBJ1-1; D might be TRBD1 (6 bases). The CDR3 sequence is 13 residues long. CDR1 and CDR2 (germline): MDHEN, SYDVKM. Trimming shortened V by 2 bases and J by 11 bases, and 15 bases separated the two germline ends.

This clonotype was counted a few times. The chain uses TRBV19 and TRBJ1-2; D is unclear. CDR1 is LNHDA, CDR2 SQIVND, per germline (reference sequence). The CDR3 has 10 residues. V was pared by 6 bases and J by 8 bases, with 7 bases between. DNA of the CDR3: TGTGCCAGTAGGGACGACGGCTACACCTTC. Translating gives CASRDDGYTF.

The chain employs TRBV5-4 and TRBJ2-3, with 14 bases matching TRBD2. The CDR3 has 16 amino acids. Germline V gives CDR1 SGHNT, CDR2 YYREEE (reference sequence). Unmatched junction bases numbered 2, after V lost 0 bases and J lost 5 bases. For the CDR3, the DNA is TGTGCCAGCAGCTTGGGACTAGCGGGGGGGCAAGATACGCAGTATTTT. It specifies CASSLGLAGGQDTQYF.